One sample yielded the 5 T cell receptor beta chains listed below, sequenced in a study of cytomegalovirus exposure and HLA in healthy donors. Produced via immunoSEQ multiplex PCR; TCRdb's table is partial and in-frame only. The sample includes some 250,000 clones, 90% of them seen just once. Sequenced input: PBMCs. The source is a woman between 18 and 29 years old in good health and CMV-seronegative.

The chain has TRBV6-5 and TRBJ2-5; D gene ambiguous. The ends were cut back, 2 bases at V and 5 bases at J, with 12 bases in the middle. Germline loops: CDR1 MNHEY, CDR2 SVGAGI. The CDR3 consists of 14 residues. The CDR3 region has the DNA TGTGCCAGCAGTTACCTCCGGGTTTCTGAGACCCAGTACTTC. It specifies CASSYLRVSETQYF.

This chain connects TRBV28 to TRBJ2-7; 7 nucleotides match TRBD2. The V gene's germline CDR1 is MDHEN and CDR2 SYDVKM. CDR3 length: 15 residues. J gave up 5 bases and V 4 bases, and 11 bases lay outside the gene matches. CDR3 DNA: TGTGCCAGCAGTTCGGACGGACTAGGCGGCCACGAGCAGTACTTC. It yields the protein CASSSDGLGGHEQYF.

The chain employs TRBV7-9 and TRBJ1-2, with 7 bases that match TRBD1. The germline V gene has CDR1 SEHNR and CDR2 FQNEAQ (reference sequence). This CDR3 region has 15 residues. V trimming: 5 bases; J trimming: 4 bases; junction bases outside the gene matches: 10. The DNA for the CDR3 is TGTGCCAGCAGCCCAGAAGGACAGGCCTTCTATGGCTACACCTTC. Translating it yields CASSPEGQAFYGYTF.

The gene calls are TRBV28 and TRBJ1-1, with D possibly matching TRBD1 (5 bases). The CDR3 consists of 15 residues. V dropped 6 bases and J dropped 3 bases, with 17 bases sitting between them. Germline V gene sequence: CDR1 MDHEN, CDR2 SYDVKM. The CDR3 nucleotides are TGTGCCAGCAGCCCCGCAATCGGGGGTGACACTGAAGCTTTCTTT. Translated, it gives CASSPAIGGDTEAFF.

This sequence joins TRBV19 and TRBJ2-7; D might be TRBD2 (5 bases). V lost 3 bases, J lost 5 bases, and 14 bases lay in between. This CDR3 spans 14 amino acids. Germline CDR1 and CDR2: LNHDA and SQIVND (reference sequence). CDR3 residues: CASSITPGIDEQYF. The CDR3 region has the DNA TGTGCCAGTAGTATCACCCCGGGAATCGACGAGCAGTACTTC. Supplemented by reference TRBV19 and TRBJ2-7, the full variable domain reads DGGITQSPKYLFRKEGQNVTLSCEQNLNHDAMYWYRQDPGQGLRLIYYSQIVNDFQKGDIAEGYSVSREKKESFPLTVTSAQKNPTAFYLCASSITPGIDEQYFGPGTRLTVT.